The text below deals with one TCR beta chain. Other DNA sequences in this sample translate to the same CDR3. This entry is derived from a study of shared clonotypes between healthy human individuals. Produced via immunoSEQ multiplex PCR; TCRdb's table is partial and in-frame only. The sample has 450,000 to 600,000 clones, around 80% seen once. The J segment lost 6 bases and the V segment lost 5 bases, leaving 2 bases of the junction unmatched. This CDR3 has 14 amino acids. Looked up from germline, CDR1 is SGHTA and CDR2 is FQGTGA. The specimen was PBMCs. The chain is built from TRBV7-3 and TRBJ2-1; 12 nucleotides line up with TRBD1. This receptor was taken from a woman aged 40 to 50 in good health. Some clones in this sample may be carry-over from other donors' samples. The CDR3 DNA reads TGTGCCAGCAGCCGGGACAGGGGGCGCAATGAGCAGTTCTTC. This encodes CASSRDRGRNEQFF.